This is a list of T cell receptor beta chains from one sample in a study of OX40 agonist ivuxolimab in advanced cancers. The method was immunoSEQ multiplex PCR; TCRdb's version includes in-frame clones alone and lacks a portion of them. This sample has roughly 27,000 clones, with 85% found just once. The sample in question was CD4+ or CD8+ T cells sorted from blood, obtained in a trial of the OX40 agonist ivuxolimab. These receptors all come from an adult with an advanced solid tumor such as melanoma, head and neck, liver or kidney cancer. The CDR3 runs from the conserved cysteine through the conserved F or W. A D gene is named only where the DNA matches it firmly. The size entry is marked missing in some rows and otherwise reads once, few, many or a size class.

TRBJ2-7	.	TRBV2	.	TGTGCCAGCAGTGAAGTCCAGTACTCCGAGCAGTACTTC	CASSEVQYSEQYF
TRBJ1-1	.	TRBV5-6	.	TGTGCCAGCAGCTTGAGAGGGTATGGGGAACCTGAAGCTTTCTTT	CASSLRGYGEPEAFF
TRBJ2-5	.	TRBV5-4	.	TGTGCCAGCAGCTTGGGTTACCCCCAGGGGGGTGAAGAGACCCAGTACTTC	CASSLGYPQGGEETQYF
TRBJ2-1	.	TRBV4-3	.	TGCGCCAGCAGCCAAGAGTCAGGGGTTTCCTACAATGAGCAGTTCTTC	CASSQESGVSYNEQFF
TRBJ2-5	.	TRBV6-6	.	TGTGCCAGCAGTTACCCCTCGGAAGGCCAAAAAGAGACCCAGTACTTC	CASSYPSEGQKETQYF
TRBJ1-4	.	TRBV4-3	.	TGCGCCAGCAGCCAAGACGGAGGACAGCCTAATAGAGAAAATGAAAAACTGTTTTTT	CASSQDGGQPNRENEKLFF
TRBJ1-2	.	TRBV7-9	.	TGTGCCACCCAACTGGAGGACAGTGGGTATGGCTACACCTTC	CATQLEDSGYGYTF
TRBJ2-7	TRBD1	TRBV19	.	TGTGCCAGTAGCACCGACAGGGTCCCATACGAGCAGTACTTC	CASSTDRVPYEQYF
TRBJ2-2	.	TRBV27	.	TGTGCCAGCAGCTTTGGGGGGTTCAACACCGGGGAGCTGTTTTTT	CASSFGGFNTGELFF
TRBJ2-2	.	TRBV27	large	TGTGCCAGCAGTTTATCGGCGGGCCCCGGGGAGCTGTTTTTT	CASSLSAGPGELFF
TRBJ1-6	.	TRBV30	.	TGTGCCTGGAGTGCGCCACCCCTCCACTTT	CAWSAPPLHF
TRBJ2-7	.	TRBV18	.	TGTGCCAGCTCAATTTGGACAGACACCTACGAGCAGTACTTC	CASSIWTDTYEQYF
TRBJ2-7	.	TRBV6-5	.	TGTGCCAGCAGTGACAGCTCCTACGAGCAGTACTTC	CASSDSSYEQYF
TRBJ1-5	TRBD1	TRBV4-1	.	TGCGCCAGCAGCCAAGACGACAGGGTCCATCGGCCCCAGCATTTT	CASSQDDRVHRPQHF
TRBJ2-6	.	TRBV9	.	TGTGCCAGCAGCGCCGGTCAGGGCTCTGGGGCCAACGTCCTGACTTTC	CASSAGQGSGANVLTF
TRBJ2-3	TRBD2	TRBV7-2	once	TGTGCCAGCAGCTTCTTAGCGGGGGGGCCCTCAGATACGCAGTATTTT	CASSFLAGGPSDTQYF
TRBJ2-7	.	TRBV5-1	few	TGCGCCAGCAGCTTGGTCAGGGCTGTCGACGAGCAGTACTTC	CASSLVRAVDEQYF
TRBJ1-1	.	TRBV6-6	.	TGTGCCAGCAGTTACCCGGTGAACACTGAAGCTTTCTTT	CASSYPVNTEAFF
TRBJ1-1	.	TRBV2	.	TGTGCCAGCAGTGAAGCCCGAACAGGACTGAACACTGAAGCTTTCTTT	CASSEARTGLNTEAFF
TRBJ2-7	.	TRBV19	.	TGTGCCAGTAGTATAGTTGGGTTGGAGGGGAGCTCCTACGAGCAGTACTTC	CASSIVGLEGSSYEQYF
TRBJ2-7	.	TRBV5-5	.	TGTGCCAGCAGCTTAATCCGCGAGCAGTACTTC	CASSLIREQYF
TRBJ1-2	.	TRBV4-3	.	TGCGCCAGCAGCCAAGTGGGTACGAACTATGGCTACACCTTC	CASSQVGTNYGYTF
TRBJ1-5	.	TRBV27	.	TGTGCCAGCAGTCCAGGGGTCGGGCCCCAGCATTTT	CASSPGVGPQHF
TRBJ1-5	.	TRBV11-2	.	TGTGCCAGCAGTCTATACCGGGCCCCTTTGCAGCCCCAGCATTTT	CASSLYRAPLQPQHF
TRBJ2-3	.	TRBV11-2	.	TGTGCCAGCAGTTCATCGACTGATCTTTGGAGATCTAGCACAGATACGCAGTATTTT	CASSSSTDLWRSSTDTQYF
TRBJ2-3	.	TRBV27	once	TGTGCCAGCAGTTTTGGAGCCTCCACAGATACGCAGTATTTT	CASSFGASTDTQYF
TRBJ2-2	.	TRBV11-1	.	TGTGCCAGCAGCTTAGATCTGGGGGGGAACACCGGGGAGCTGTTTTTT	CASSLDLGGNTGELFF
TRBJ2-2	.	TRBV19	.	TGTGCCAGTACCCCCGGGACGGGAACCGGGGAGCTGTTTTTT	CASTPGTGTGELFF
TRBJ1-5	.	TRBV19	.	TGTGCCAGTACCCCCGGACAGCGGAGCAATCAGCCCCAGCATTTT	CASTPGQRSNQPQHF
TRBJ1-1	TRBD1	TRBV30	few	TGTGCCCAGGGATCCGGGACAGCGAACACTGAAGCTTTCTTT	CAQGSGTANTEAFF
TRBJ1-6	.	TRBV28	few	TGTGCCAGCAGTTTAGGTAGGAGGGCTAATTCACCCCTCCACTTT	CASSLGRRANSPLHF
TRBJ1-1	.	TRBV2	once	TGTGCCAGCGAGACGACAGCTGAAGCTTTCTTT	CASETTAEAFF
TRBJ1-1	.	TRBV4-1	.	TGTGCCAGCAGCCCTTCCCCGGCGTTGAACACTGAAGCTTTCTTT	CASSPSPALNTEAFF
TRBJ2-3	TRBD2	TRBV4-2	.	TGTGCCAGCAGCCAACCAGCGACTAGCGGGGGACTCACAGATACGCAGTATTTT	CASSQPATSGGLTDTQYF
TRBJ2-1	.	TRBV4-3	.	TGCGCCAGCAGCCAAGATATAGGGGGGCAGGCGAGACACAATGAGCAGTTCTTC	CASSQDIGGQARHNEQFF
TRBJ2-2	.	TRBV6-5	.	TGTGCCAGCAGCCAAAGACTGAACACCGGGGAGCTGTTTTTT	CASSQRLNTGELFF
TRBJ2-7	TRBD1	TRBV4-3	few	TGCGCCAGCAGCCAAGGAGGACAGGGGTATTACGAGCAGTACTTC	CASSQGGQGYYEQYF
TRBJ2-2	TRBD1	TRBV14	once	TGTGCCAGCAGCCAAGAAGGACGACAGGGGGCCATCGGGGAGCTGTTTTTT	CASSQEGRQGAIGELFF
TRBJ1-5	.	TRBV28	.	TGTGCCAGCAGTTTAATCGTTAATCAGCCCCAGCATTTT	CASSLIVNQPQHF
TRBJ1-4	.	TRBV10-1	.	TGCGCCAGCAGTGATGAGCAGGCAAATGAAAAACTGTTTTTT	CASSDEQANEKLFF
TRBJ2-7	.	TRBV9	.	TGTGCCAGCAGCGTAGGTTCGACAGACTCCTACGAGCAGTACTTC	CASSVGSTDSYEQYF
TRBJ2-3	.	TRBV27	few	TGTGCCAGCAGTTTCAACCAGGCAGATACGCAGTATTTT	CASSFNQADTQYF
TRBJ2-1	.	TRBV9	.	TGTGCCAGCAGCTCCCGAGGGCGGGGAAGCTCCTACAATGAGCAGTTCTTC	CASSSRGRGSSYNEQFF
TRBJ1-4	.	TRBV18	.	TGTGCCAGCCGCCACTCAGGGTCGGCTAATGAAAAACTGTTTTTT	CASRHSGSANEKLFF
TRBJ2-7	.	TRBV11-2	few	TGTGCCAGCAGCCCGCATAGAATGGACGAGCAGTACTTC	CASSPHRMDEQYF
TRBJ2-1	.	TRBV5-1	.	TGCGCCAGCAGAGTGGAGGGATCGGGAGCCTACAATGAGCAGTTCTTC	CASRVEGSGAYNEQFF
TRBJ1-2	.	TRBV29-1	.	TGCAGCCTCGCTGGGGATGACACCTTC	CSLAGDDTF
TRBJ1-5	.	TRBV6-6	.	TGTGCCAGCAGTTACTCGAGGTACAGCAATCAGCCCCAGCATTTT	CASSYSRYSNQPQHF
TRBJ2-1	.	TRBV2	.	TGTGCCAGCAGTGAAACCTACAATGAGCAGTTCTTC	CASSETYNEQFF
TRBJ2-1	TRBD1	TRBV7-2	.	TGTGCCAGCAGCTCATGGGACAGGGATGAGCAGTTCTTC	CASSSWDRDEQFF
TRBJ1-2	.	TRBV7-9	.	TGTGCCAGCAGCTTAGACTATGGCTACACCTTC	CASSLDYGYTF
TRBJ2-7	TRBD1	TRBV19	.	TGTGCCAGTAGGAACGGACAGGGGGACTACGAGCAGTACTTC	CASRNGQGDYEQYF